This T cell receptor (beta chain) derives from a study of metastatic and nonmetastatic thyroid tumors. Study-level information: Samples came from malignant and benign thyroid patients, and repertoires were compared across blood and tumor or nodule tissue.

As handled by the study authors: Building a distant-metastasis classifier for papillary thyroid cancer drew on CDR3 differences across clinicopathological groups. MiXCR was used by TCRdb to re-call the PCR reads. TCRdb, not the authors, supplied the V and J calls. The sample includes 25,000 to 30,000 clones, 15% to 20% of them seen just once. Study-level results: Compared with benign nodules, malignant thyroid tumors were reported to have significantly higher TCR beta diversity in both blood and tumor.

Comment on this clone: Its target is not known.

No patient had received any treatment before thyroid surgery. This CDR3 is 14 amino acids long. CDR1 and CDR2 (germline): MNHNS, SASEGT. J lost 4 bases, V lost 6 bases, and 5 bases had no gene match. The V call is TRBV6-1, the J call TRBJ1-1, with TRBD1 matching 10 bases. The source material was blood. This clonotype originated in a female donor with papillary thyroid cancer or a benign thyroid nodule (not recorded which). Some clones in this sample may be carry-over from other donors' samples. The chain's CDR3 is CASRGTGVTTEAFF. As DNA, the CDR3 is TGTGCCAGCAGGGGGACAGGGGTGACCACTGAAGCTTTCTTT.